This T cell receptor beta chain was sequenced during a study of T cell responses to AZD1222 COVID-19 vaccine. The table came from immunoSEQ multiplex PCR; TCRdb's copy has only in-frame clones and leaves some out. The profile shows 110,000 to 150,000 clones, approximately 90% of them singletons. The CDR3 has 16 amino acids. Trimming took off 0 bases at V and 1 base at J, with 9 bases between the two ends. Germline V lookup: CDR1 MNHEY, CDR2 SVGAGI. A note on this clone: Its antigen is not identified.

General study results and limits: Nearly half of spike-specific TCRs reportedly target variant regions that are unmutated in the B.1.351 and B.1.1.7 variants. It should be noted that donors were predominantly white British and more often female, and clonal diversity was possibly underestimated.

This receptor was identified in an adult who received the AZD1222 COVID-19 vaccine. The source was peripheral blood, collected 28 days after the second AZD1222 dose. V is TRBV6-5 and J is TRBJ2-2; D call uncertain. This CDR3 is CASSYSTGVNTGELFF. CDR3 sequence (DNA): TGTGCCAGCAGTTACTCGACCGGAGTGAACACCGGGGAGCTGTTTTTT.